These T cell receptor beta chains were read from a single sample in a study of shared clonotypes between healthy human individuals. Using immunoSEQ multiplex PCR, the repertoire was profiled, and TCRdb retains in-frame clones only, with some absent. The repertoire has about 1.1 million clones, about 80% of them found once; the top ten carry under 0.65%. The sequenced sample consisted of memory CD4+ T cells from PBMCs. The receptors shown here come from a man between 18 and 29 years old in good health. Some clones in this sample may be carry-over from other donors' samples. Both conserved end residues are part of each CDR3. Each record gives: J gene, clone size, V gene, D gene, CDR3 protein, CDR3 DNA. D genes are given only for firm matches. Rows may omit the clone size; those that give it use once, few, many or a size class.

TRBJ1-2,.,TRBV28,.,CASSSRLGGYTF,TGTGCCAGCAGTTCTCGACTCGGAGGCTACACCTTC
TRBJ1-2,.,TRBV30,TRBD1,CAWSRDRYGYTF,TGTGCCTGGAGTAGGGACAGATATGGCTACACCTTC
TRBJ2-1,.,TRBV11-2,TRBD1,CASSLGQGPYNEQFF,TGTGCCAGCAGCTTAGGACAGGGCCCCTACAATGAGCAGTTCTTC
TRBJ1-4,few,TRBV30,.,CAWKRANEKLFF,TGTGCCTGGAAAAGGGCAAATGAAAAACTGTTTTTT
TRBJ2-3,.,TRBV4-2,.,CASSQDRLARPTDTQYF,TGTGCCAGCAGCCAAGATCGGCTAGCGAGGCCCACAGATACGCAGTATTTT
TRBJ1-2,.,TRBV5-4,.,CASSLGVLAGTELSYGYTF,TGTGCCAGCAGCTTGGGGGTCTTAGCCGGGACGGAACTAAGCTATGGCTACACCTTT
TRBJ1-2,few,TRBV2,.,CASSGQASEGYTF,TGTGCCAGCAGTGGTCAGGCCTCTGAAGGCTACACCTTC
TRBJ2-1,.,TRBV28,.,CASTPSRGVYSEQFF,TGTGCCAGCACCCCGTCTAGGGGGGTTTACAGTGAGCAGTTCTTC
TRBJ1-1,once,TRBV7-8,.,CASSVLSGVMNTEAFF,TGTGCCAGCAGCGTTTTAAGTGGGGTTATGAACACTGAAGCTTTCTTT
TRBJ2-7,once,TRBV5-4,TRBD2,CASSPGTTYEQYF,TGTGCCAGCAGCCCCGGGACTACCTACGAGCAGTACTTC
TRBJ1-2,.,TRBV25-1,.,CASFNYGYTF,TGTGCCAGCTTCAACTATGGCTACACCTTC
TRBJ1-1,.,TRBV14,.,CASSQTANTEAFF,TGTGCCAGCAGCCAGACGGCAAACACTGAAGCTTTCTTT
TRBJ2-5,.,TRBV4-2,.,CASSQVGNDQETQYF,TGTGCCAGCAGCCAAGTAGGTAACGATCAAGAGACCCAGTACTTC
TRBJ2-3,many,TRBV9,.,CASGQLRTDTQYF,TGTGCCAGCGGACAGCTTCGCACAGATACGCAGTATTTT
TRBJ1-5,.,TRBV18,.,CASSPTDPYSNQPQHF,TGTGCCAGCTCACCTACGGACCCTTATAGCAATCAGCCCCAGCATTTT
TRBJ2-1,.,TRBV27,.,CASTSQNRGNEQFF,TGTGCCAGCACCTCCCAGAACCGGGGAAATGAGCAGTTCTTC
TRBJ1-1,.,TRBV19,.,CASSTYIAEAFF,TGTGCCAGTAGTACTTATATCGCTGAAGCTTTCTTT
TRBJ2-1,.,TRBV11-2,TRBD2,CASSLATSGEQFF,TGTGCCAGCAGCTTAGCCACTAGCGGAGAGCAGTTCTTC
TRBJ2-2,.,TRBV9,.,CASSVASRTGELFF,TGTGCCAGCAGCGTAGCATCCCGTACCGGGGAGCTGTTTTTT
TRBJ1-3,once,TRBV11-2,.,CASSLAGTGTFGNTIYF,TGTGCCAGCAGCTTAGCCGGAACCGGGACCTTTGGAAACACCATATATTTT
TRBJ1-2,once,TRBV9,.,CASSVVPGSDYGYTF,TGTGCCAGCAGCGTAGTCCCAGGGTCTGACTATGGCTACACCTTC
TRBJ2-5,.,TRBV9,.,CASSVNPSRDEETQYF,TGTGCCAGCAGCGTCAATCCATCCAGGGATGAAGAGACCCAGTACTTC
TRBJ2-1,once,TRBV5-1,TRBD1,CASSLVGDRSYNEQFF,TGCGCCAGCAGCTTGGTAGGGGACAGGTCCTACAATGAGCAGTTCTTC
TRBJ2-7,.,TRBV5-1,.,CASAGPGNEQYF,TGCGCCAGCGCTGGGCCAGGGAACGAGCAGTACTTC
TRBJ2-7,.,TRBV6-5,TRBD1,CASSRQGVPLYEQYF,TGTGCCAGCAGTCGACAGGGGGTCCCCCTCTACGAGCAGTACTTC